These 5 T cell receptor beta chains were sequenced from one sample in a study of shared clonotypes between healthy human individuals (dated by TCRdb to 2020 to 2021). The receptor library was made with the immunoSEQ multiplex PCR assay. The immuneACCESS repertoire file appears here via TCRdb, limited to in-frame rearrangements. These files lack a portion of the clones; in checked studies, under half of the deficit traces to unresolved V genes, and the cause of the others is not known. The sample profile shows some 900,000 clones; over 60% of them were found once. Roughly 1.5% of the sample belongs to the ten largest clones. Sequencing used memory CD4+ T cells sorted from blood. The cell subset or site label, read with the paper, signifies: CD45RA-negative fraction. These receptors came from a man aged 18 to 30 in good health.

The chain couples TRBV5-5 to TRBJ2-7; 11 positions agree with TRBD2. CDR3 length: 15 residues. CDR1 SGHKS and CDR2 YYEKEE come from the germline V gene (reference sequence). The junction had 3 bases not matched to a gene; V was cut back by 4 bases and J by 0 bases. CDR3 loop: CASSVTSGSSYEQYF. The CDR3 DNA reads as TGTGCCAGCAGCGTTACTAGCGGGAGCTCCTACGAGCAGTACTTC. Looking up the rest from reference TRBV5-5 and TRBJ2-7 gives the full variable domain: DAGVTQSPTHLIKTRGQQVTLRCSPISGHKSVSWYQQVLGQGPQFIFQYYEKEERGRGNFPDRFSARQFPNYSSELNVNALLLGDSALYLCASSVTSGSSYEQYFGPGTRLTVT.

Written as DNA, the CDR3 is TGTGCCAGCAGCCGCCTCGGACTGAGCAGCTACACCTTC. It yields the protein CASSRLGLSSYTF. V and J are TRBV6-5 and TRBJ1-2, with D unresolved. V dropped 6 bases and J dropped 9 bases, with 17 bases sitting between them. This CDR3 region has 13 residues. Germline CDR1 and CDR2: MNHEY and SVGAGI.

V and J are TRBV4-1 and TRBJ1-5, with 9 bases fitting TRBD1. The V segment lost 2 bases and the J segment 3 bases; nucleotides outside the gene matches: 2. CDR3 length: 15 residues. CDR1 is MGHRA and CDR2 is YSYEKL in the germline V gene. The CDR3: CASSQWDRANQPQHF. In DNA, the CDR3 is TGCGCCAGCAGCCAATGGGACAGGGCCAATCAGCCCCAGCATTTT.

This sequence joins TRBV7-3 and TRBJ1-1, with D possibly TRBD1 on 5 matching bases. Germline values: CDR1 SGHTA, CDR2 FQGTGA. This CDR3 region has 15 residues. With 1 base removed from V and 2 bases from J, the gap between germline ends came to 11 bases. The CDR3 here is CASSLNTGPNTEAFF. CDR3 sequence (DNA): TGTGCCAGCAGCTTAAATACAGGACCTAACACTGAAGCTTTCTTT.

As DNA, the CDR3 is TGTGCCTGGAGTGTTACAGGGATGATGGACACTGAAGCTTTCTTT. This codes for CAWSVTGMMDTEAFF. The gene calls are TRBV30 and TRBJ1-1, with D tentatively TRBD1 (6 bases). This CDR3 comprises 15 residues. In germline, CDR1 is GTSNPN, CDR2 SVGIG (reference sequence). Trimming took off 0 bases at V and 3 bases at J, with 14 bases between the two ends.